This entry lists 18 T cell receptor beta chains sequenced from one sample in a study of T cell responses to AZD1222 COVID-19 vaccine. Profiling relied on immunoSEQ multiplex PCR, and the TCRdb table lists in-frame clones only, not all of them. The table has about 92,000 clones, roughly 91% seen once; the top ten hold about 20%. Source: peripheral blood, taken on day 0 of AZD1222 vaccination. The receptors derive from an adult in good health.

The gene calls are TRBV19 and TRBJ1-5; D is unclear. The CDR3 runs to 15 residues. V lost 10 bases to trimming and J lost 3 bases, with 19 bases between them. Germline-derived CDR1 and CDR2 are LNHDA and SQIVND (reference sequence). The CDR3 here is CATGGELRFNQPQHF. CDR3 DNA sequence: TGTGCCACAGGCGGGGAGCTAAGATTCAATCAGCCCCAGCATTTT.

The chain combines TRBV14 with TRBJ1-2, with TRBD1 matching over 7 bases. The CDR3 has 17 residues. Trimming took 6 bases from V and 1 from J; bases not matched to a gene: 14. CDR1 is SGHDN, CDR2 FVKESK, per germline. The CDR3 bases are TGTGCCAGCAGTCCTCCGGGACAGAGGATACTTAACTATGGCTACACCTTC. Amino acids: CASSPPGQRILNYGYTF. The full variable domain, with the rest looked up from reference TRBV14 and TRBJ1-2, is EAGVTQFPSHSVIEKGQTVTLRCDPISGHDNLYWYRRVMGKEIKFLLHFVKESKQDESGMPNNRFLAERTGGTYSTLKVQPAELEDSGVYFCASSPPGQRILNYGYTFGSGTRLTVV.

This clone was detected once. The rearrangement uses TRBV10-1 and TRBJ2-5; tentative D call: TRBD2 (6 bases). The CDR3 runs to 15 residues. CDR1 and CDR2 from the germline V gene are WNHNN and SYGVQD (reference sequence). The V end lost 3 bases, the J end lost 4 bases, and 15 bases lay between the germline ends. The CDR3 region has the DNA TGCGCCAGCAGTGAAACGGGGGATCCAAGAGAGACCCAGTACTTC. Protein product: CASSETGDPRETQYF.

This chain connects TRBV18 to TRBJ1-1; D not resolved. The germline gives CDR1 KGHSH, CDR2 LQKENI. CDR3 size: 12 residues. V was cut by 2 bases and J by 11 bases, with 12 bases left in between. The CDR3 is CASSPYDREAFF. The CDR3 region has the DNA TGTGCCAGCTCACCATATGATCGCGAGGCTTTCTTT.

This clone was observed a few times. The V and J genes are TRBV12-2 and TRBJ1-5; TRBD1, as called in the table, went unchecked against the DNA. TRBV12-2 is a pseudogene. This CDR3 region has 17 residues. The CDR3 DNA reads as TGTGCAAGTCGCTTAGGTGGACAGGCATATCGCAATCAGCCCCAGCATTTT. It is translated as CASRLGGQAYRNQPQHF.

CDR3 bases: TGTGCCAGCAGCGCCAGTGGGGGGCTCAATCAGCCCCAGCATTTT. Protein sequence: CASSASGGLNQPQHF. This chain links TRBV7-6 with TRBJ1-5, with a tentative D call TRBD1 (6 bases). This CDR3 is 15 amino acids long. The V and J ends lost 5 bases and 3 bases respectively, with 14 bases between them. Germline loops: CDR1 SGHVS, CDR2 FNYEAQ.

This chain links TRBV6-2 or TRBV6-3 with TRBJ2-5; 12 nucleotides line up with TRBD1. The germline gives CDR1 MNHEY, CDR2 SVGEGT. V dropped 1 base and J dropped 0; count of bases not matched to a gene: 0. The CDR3 loop spans 16 amino acids. The chain's CDR3 is CASSYWDRGHQETQYF. The CDR3 DNA sequence: TGTGCCAGCAGTTACTGGGACAGGGGGCACCAAGAGACCCAGTACTTC.

V and J are TRBV7-9 and TRBJ2-7, with a weak D call TRBD2 (5 bases). This CDR3 comprises 16 residues. Trimming removed 1 base from V and 0 bases from J, with 13 bases in between. The V gene's germline CDR1 is SEHNR and CDR2 FQNEAQ (reference sequence). CDR3: CASSLEGSRSSYEQYF. The CDR3 nucleotides are TGTGCCAGCAGCTTAGAAGGGAGCCGGAGCTCCTACGAGCAGTACTTC.

V is TRBV7-6 and J is TRBJ1-1; D unresolved. Germline V CDR1 and CDR2: SGHVS, FNYEAQ. With 4 bases removed from V and 6 bases from J, the gap between germline ends came to 15 bases. The CDR3 covers 14 residues. The CDR3 sequence: CASSSIPGQPEAFF. The CDR3, as DNA: TGTGCCAGCAGCTCTATTCCTGGGCAGCCTGAAGCTTTCTTT.

J is TRBJ1-1 and V is TRBV7-2; D might be TRBD1 (5 bases). The CDR3 runs 14 residues. Trimming stripped 2 bases from V and 3 bases from J, with 10 bases between. Germline V CDR1 and CDR2: SGHTA, FQGNSA. In nucleotides, the CDR3 is TGTGCCAGCAGCTTATTGGGGGTGGACACTGAAGCTTTCTTT. Residues: CASSLLGVDTEAFF.

The rearrangement joins TRBV4-3 to TRBJ1-1; D gene ambiguous. V was clipped by 3 bases and J by 1 base, with 12 bases between them. Germline CDR1 is LGHNA and CDR2 is YSLEER. The CDR3 sequence is 15 residues long. The CDR3 spells CASSQSGLANTEAFF. As DNA, the CDR3 is TGCGCCAGCAGCCAGAGTGGTTTGGCGAACACTGAAGCTTTCTTT.

The chain is built from TRBV2 and TRBJ2-4; D unclear. The CDR3 loop spans 14 amino acids. The V end was cut by 7 bases, the J end by 5 bases, with 15 bases between. CDR1 is SNHLY, CDR2 FYNNEI, per germline. The CDR3 DNA reads as TGTGCCAGCAAGTCCCCCGCTCTTGAAAACATTCAGTACTTC. Residues: CASKSPALENIQYF.

The CDR3 DNA reads as TGTGCCATCAGTGAGTCGGGACAGGGGGCCGGGACAGGGGCCCAGTACTTC. This translates into CAISESGQGAGTGAQYF. The V gene is TRBV10-3, the J gene TRBJ2-5; 12 bases are a match to TRBD1. The CDR3 loop spans 17 amino acids. Germline values: CDR1 ENHRY, CDR2 SYGVKD. Germline trimming cut 0 bases from V and 9 bases from J; bases unmatched to any gene: 11.

The chain employs TRBV5-1 and TRBJ1-1, with D unclear. Germline-derived CDR1 and CDR2 are SGHRS and YFSETQ. CDR3 size: 13 residues. Trimming pared 4 bases from V and 6 bases from J, leaving 13 bases between. Here the CDR3 DNA reads TGCGCCAGCAGCCCGGGCCCCTGGGCTGAAGCTTTCTTT. It is translated as CASSPGPWAEAFF.

The rearrangement uses TRBV6-5 and TRBJ2-7; D not resolved. V gave up 0 bases and J gave up 7 bases, with 4 bases separating them. Germline V lookup: CDR1 MNHEY, CDR2 SVGAGI. The CDR3 contains 11 residues. The CDR3 protein is CASSYSGEQYF. CDR3 sequence (DNA): TGTGCCAGCAGTTACTCGGGTGAGCAGTACTTC.

This chain joins TRBV18 and TRBJ2-5; the match to TRBD2 covers 8 bases. The CDR3 runs to 14 residues. The germline gives CDR1 KGHSH, CDR2 LQKENI. V was clipped by 3 bases and J by 5 bases; unmatched bases: 5. The CDR3 loop is CASSPLSGGETQYF. The CDR3 DNA is TGTGCCAGCTCACCTCTATCGGGAGGGGAGACCCAGTACTTC.

V is TRBV5-1 and J is TRBJ1-1; TRBD1 is a possible D gene (6 bases). This CDR3 is 16 amino acids long. The ends were cut back, 4 bases at V and 6 bases at J, with 22 bases in the middle. Germline V gives CDR1 SGHRS, CDR2 YFSETQ. In DNA, the CDR3 is TGCGCCAGCAGCCCCCAGGCGGGGGGGGCTGGGGCTGAAGCTTTCTTT. Translating it yields CASSPQAGGAGAEAFF.

A word on this clone: A single base separates this from a much larger clone, so it may be a read error. CDR3 DNA sequence: TGTGCCAGCAGTTTTAGGGATGGCTACACCTTC. Its protein is CASSFRDGYTF. The rearrangement links TRBV6-2 or TRBV6-3 to TRBJ1-2; no clear D. Trimming took off 4 bases at V and 6 bases at J, with 6 bases between the two ends. This CDR3 is 11 amino acids long. CDR1 MNHEY and CDR2 SVGEGT come from the germline V gene.